These 5 T cell receptor beta chains came from one sample sequenced in a study of cytomegalovirus exposure and HLA in healthy donors. 13 Jbeta primers and 60 Vbeta primers were used for the PCR. TCRdb's table, derived via immunoSEQ multiplex PCR, lists solely in-frame clones and lacks some. The sample has around 100,000 clones; about 70% are singletons. Material: PBMCs. The receptors come from a man between 45 and 60 years old in good health and CMV-seropositive.

The chain couples TRBV7-3 to TRBJ2-7; D is possibly TRBD1 (6 bases). In germline, CDR1 is SGHTA, CDR2 FQGTGA. The CDR3 consists of 13 residues. Trimming stripped 3 bases from V and 3 bases from J, with 9 bases between. CDR3 nucleotides: TGTGCCAGCAGCTTCGACAGGTACTACGAGCAGTACTTC. Translation gives CASSFDRYYEQYF. Full variable domain (remainder filled in from reference TRBV7-3 and TRBJ2-7): GAGVSQTPSNKVTEKGKYVELRCDPISGHTALYWYRQSLGQGPEFLIYFQGTGAADDSGLPNDRFFAVRPEGSVSTLKIQRTERGDSAVYLCASSFDRYYEQYFGPGTRLTVT.

The CDR3 DNA reads TGTGCCAGCAATCGTGCGACTAGCCAGTACGAGCAGTACTTC. Protein sequence: CASNRATSQYEQYF. V gene TRBV28 combines with J gene TRBJ2-7; 7 bases map to TRBD2. The trim removed 7 bases at V and 4 bases at J, leaving 10 bases unmatched. CDR1 is MDHEN and CDR2 is SYDVKM in the germline V gene. The CDR3 runs 14 residues.

This clone was picked up a small number of times. This chain links TRBV5-1 with TRBJ1-2; weak D call: TRBD1 (6 bases). Trimming stripped 0 bases from V and 4 bases from J, with 19 bases between. Per germline, CDR1 SGHRS and CDR2 YFSETQ. The CDR3 consists of 17 residues. Here the CDR3 DNA reads TGCGCCAGCAGCTTGGCCGGTTGGGGGGGCGCCGGCTATGGCTACACCTTC. Its protein is CASSLAGWGGAGYGYTF.

The chain uses TRBV29-1 and TRBJ1-1; weak D call: TRBD1 (5 bases). Germline V CDR1 and CDR2: SQVTM, ANQGSEA. V was clipped by 7 bases and J by 4 bases, with 13 bases between them. CDR3 length: 12 residues. The CDR3 DNA reads as TGCAGCGCCATGGGGGGAGGCACTGAAGCTTTCTTT. It is translated as CSAMGGGTEAFF.

The gene calls are TRBV7-3 and TRBJ2-1; 9 nucleotides match TRBD2. With V trimmed by 5 bases and J by 9 bases, 11 bases remained unmatched. CDR1 SGHTA and CDR2 FQGTGA come from the germline V gene. CDR3 length equals 15 residues. CDR3 residues: CASSIRGGALGEQFF. For the CDR3, the DNA is TGTGCCAGCAGCATCCGCGGGGGGGCCTTAGGTGAGCAGTTCTTC.